The source of this T cell receptor beta chain is a study of blood T cell repertoires in COVID-19. At the level of the study: T cells, B-cell-depleted T cells, or PBMCs provided the cDNA or gDNA that served as material.

TCRdb keeps only in-frame clones here, not all; method: immunoSEQ multiplex PCR. The table includes approximately 120,000 clones, 86% detected once. The CDR3 contains 14 residues. V lost 4 bases and J 7 bases, leaving 17 bases between the germline ends. CDR1 is SGHNT, CDR2 YYREEE, per germline (reference sequence). V is TRBV5-4 and J is TRBJ1-2, with D uncertain. This sequence originates from a human donor in a cohort sampled during active COVID-19. Sequencing used peripheral blood. The CDR3 loop reads CASSLEAGEAGYTF. The CDR3 DNA sequence: TGTGCCAGCAGCCTGGAAGCCGGGGAGGCTGGCTACACCTTC. Supplemented by reference TRBV5-4 and TRBJ1-2, the full variable domain reads ETGVTQSPTHLIKTRGQQVTLRCSSQSGHNTVSWYQQALGQGPQFIFQYYREEENGRGNFPPRFSGLQFPNYSSELNVNALELDDSALYLCASSLEAGEAGYTFGSGTRLTVV.